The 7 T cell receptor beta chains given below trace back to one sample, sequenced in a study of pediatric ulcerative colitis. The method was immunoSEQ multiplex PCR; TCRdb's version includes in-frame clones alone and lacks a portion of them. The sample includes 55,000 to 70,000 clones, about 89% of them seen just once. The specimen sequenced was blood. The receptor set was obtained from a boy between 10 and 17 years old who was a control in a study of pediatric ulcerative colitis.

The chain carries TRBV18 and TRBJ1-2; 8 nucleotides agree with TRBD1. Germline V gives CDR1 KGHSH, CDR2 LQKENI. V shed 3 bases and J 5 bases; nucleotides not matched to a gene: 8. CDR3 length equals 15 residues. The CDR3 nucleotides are TGTGCCAGCTCACCGGGACAGGAACCGGGATATGGCTACACCTTC. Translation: CASSPGQEPGYGYTF.

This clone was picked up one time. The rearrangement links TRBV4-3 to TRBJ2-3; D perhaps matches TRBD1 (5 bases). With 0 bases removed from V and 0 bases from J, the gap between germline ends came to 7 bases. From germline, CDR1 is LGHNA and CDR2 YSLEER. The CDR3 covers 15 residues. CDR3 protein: CASSQDRASTDTQYF. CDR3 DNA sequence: TGCGCCAGCAGCCAAGACAGGGCTAGCACAGATACGCAGTATTTT.

The CDR3 nucleotides read TGTGCCAGCAGTGGGGGACCAACGGATGAAAAACTGTTTTTT. Translation: CASSGGPTDEKLFF. This rearrangement joins TRBV6-4 to TRBJ1-4, with D possibly matching TRBD1 (5 bases). The CDR3 runs to 14 residues. From germline, CDR1 is MRHNA and CDR2 SNTAGT. Between the trimmed V and J ends, which lost 4 bases and 6 bases, there was a span of 12 bases.

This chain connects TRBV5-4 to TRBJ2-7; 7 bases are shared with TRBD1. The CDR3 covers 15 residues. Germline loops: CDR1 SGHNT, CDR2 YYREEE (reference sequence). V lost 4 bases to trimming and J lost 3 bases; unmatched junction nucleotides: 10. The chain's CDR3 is CASSPSTGRLYEQYF. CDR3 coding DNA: TGTGCCAGCAGCCCGTCGACAGGGCGTCTCTACGAGCAGTACTTC.

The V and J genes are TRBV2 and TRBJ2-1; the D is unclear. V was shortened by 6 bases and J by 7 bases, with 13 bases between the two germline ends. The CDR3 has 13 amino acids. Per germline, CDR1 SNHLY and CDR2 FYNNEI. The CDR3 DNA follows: TGTGCCAGCAGGCGTCTGGGTGGGAATGAGCAGTTCTTC. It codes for CASRRLGGNEQFF.

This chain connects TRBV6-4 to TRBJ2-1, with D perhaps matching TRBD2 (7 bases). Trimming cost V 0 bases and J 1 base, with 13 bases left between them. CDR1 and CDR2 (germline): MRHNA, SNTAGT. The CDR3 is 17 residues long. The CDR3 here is CASSDSVGGGSYNEQFF. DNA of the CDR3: TGTGCCAGCAGTGACTCTGTAGGGGGGGGTTCCTACAATGAGCAGTTCTTC.

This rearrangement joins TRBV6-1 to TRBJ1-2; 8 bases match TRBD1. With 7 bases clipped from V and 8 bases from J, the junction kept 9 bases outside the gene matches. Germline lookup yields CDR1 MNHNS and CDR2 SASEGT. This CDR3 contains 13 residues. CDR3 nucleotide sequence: TGTGCCAGCAAAGGACGGACAGGGCTCGGCTACACCTTC. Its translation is CASKGRTGLGYTF.